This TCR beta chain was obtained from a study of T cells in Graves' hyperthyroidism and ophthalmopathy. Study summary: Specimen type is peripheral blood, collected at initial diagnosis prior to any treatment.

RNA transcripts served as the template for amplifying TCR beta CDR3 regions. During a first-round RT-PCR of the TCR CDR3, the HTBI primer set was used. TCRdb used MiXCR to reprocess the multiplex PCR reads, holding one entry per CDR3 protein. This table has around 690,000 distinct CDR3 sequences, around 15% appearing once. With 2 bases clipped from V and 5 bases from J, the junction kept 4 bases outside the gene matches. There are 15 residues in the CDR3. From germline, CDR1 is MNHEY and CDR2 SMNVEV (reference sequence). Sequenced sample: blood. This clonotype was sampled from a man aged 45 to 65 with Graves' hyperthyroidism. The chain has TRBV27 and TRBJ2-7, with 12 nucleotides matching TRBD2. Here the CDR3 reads CASSLRLAGADEQYF. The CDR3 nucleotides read TGTGCCAGCAGTTTAAGACTAGCGGGAGCGGACGAGCAGTACTTC.